A single T cell receptor beta chain is shown here with its context. These data belong to a study of blood T cell repertoires in COVID-19. The wider study: The United States, Italy and Spain supplied acute and convalescent COVID-19 samples. PBMCs, B-cell-depleted T cells, or T cells were the source of the cDNA or gDNA that made up the material.

The germline V gene has CDR1 SNHLY and CDR2 FYNNEI. The CDR3 consists of 14 residues. V was cut by 7 bases and J by 10 bases, with 20 bases left in between. The table came from immunoSEQ multiplex PCR; TCRdb's copy has only in-frame clones and leaves some out. This table holds 450,000 to 500,000 clones, 87% found once. The receptor comes from a woman younger than 35 who had recovered from COVID-19. Sequences were obtained from PBMCs or T cells enriched from blood (not recorded which). The chain employs TRBV2 and TRBJ2-1, with D tentatively TRBD1 (6 bases). The CDR3 region is CASTGPRGGREQFF. The CDR3 DNA reads as TGTGCCAGCACAGGACCCCGAGGGGGACGCGAGCAGTTCTTC. Supplemented by reference TRBV2 and TRBJ2-1, the full variable domain reads EPEVTQTPSHQVTQMGQEVILRCVPISNHLYFYWYRQILGQKVEFLVSFYNNEISEKSEIFDDQFSVERPDGSNFTLKIRSTKLEDSAMYFCASTGPRGGREQFFGPGTRLTVL.